This T cell receptor beta chain was recovered during a study of T-cell reconstitution after alpha-beta-depleted transplantation in children. This clonotype was counted many times. What it binds is not known. As it was prepared, the TCRbeta library received unique molecular identifiers. TCRdb passed the PCR reads through MiXCR, listing each CDR3 protein once. The sample has approximately 500,000 distinct CDR3 sequences, roughly a tenth seen once; the top ten hold around 2%. Unmatched junction bases numbered 12, after V lost 5 bases and J lost 6 bases. The germline gives CDR1 ENHRY, CDR2 SYGVKD. The CDR3 extends over 16 amino acids. Study results and caveats: Expanded graft clones, several hundred of them, were reportedly the source of alpha-beta T cells about two months after transplant. T cells produced anew were the main source of T-cell counts and diversity one year after transplant. From surviving recipient T cells and thymic progenitors came the high day-60 TCRbeta diversity observed in some patients.

The V call is TRBV10-3, the J call TRBJ2-1, with 8 bases that match TRBD2. The TCR originated in a child aged 2-15 years with inherited bone marrow failure, due to receive a stem cell transplant. The sample consisted of PBMCs, taken before TCRalphabeta/CD19-depleted stem cell transplant. For the CDR3, the DNA is TGTGCCATCAGTCTTCTTACAATTAGCGGGATCAATGAGCAGTTCTTC. This gives the protein CAISLLTISGINEQFF.